These 14 T cell receptor beta chains were sequenced from one sample in a study of T cell repertoires in cytomegalovirus infection. TCRdb independently ran MiXCR on the reads; one entry per CDR3 protein. The sample carries around 770,000 distinct CDR3 sequences, 25% to 35% recorded once. For these TCRs, the target antigens are not known. Sequencing was performed on cultured CD8+ T cells from PBMCs, taken from culture after CMV antigen stimulation. The receptors were sampled from a human donor in good health (CMV status not recorded). Some clones in this sample may be carry-over from other donors' samples.

The J gene is TRBJ2-7, the V gene TRBV9; either TRBD1 or TRBD2 may supply D (6 bases each). V lost 2 bases, J lost 4 bases, and 16 bases lay in between. Germline assignment: CDR1 SGDLS and CDR2 YYNGEE. The CDR3 is 15 amino acids. CDR3 residues: CASSVSGALGYEQYF. In DNA, the CDR3 is TGTGCCAGCAGCGTCTCGGGGGCGCTTGGGTACGAGCAGTACTTC.

This clonotype was counted between two and nine times. The rearrangement joins TRBV7-8 to TRBJ2-1; 9 nucleotides match TRBD2. Trimming took 5 bases from V and 10 from J; bases not matched to a gene: 6. Germline lookup yields CDR1 SGHVS and CDR2 FQNEAQ. The CDR3 consists of 13 residues. CDR3 nucleotide sequence: TGTGCCAGCAGCCACCTTGGGACTAGCGAGCAGTTCTTC. This sequence encodes CASSHLGTSEQFF.

The table lists this clonotype with a few counts. The V and J genes are TRBV15 and TRBJ2-1; D not resolved. Trimming pared 0 bases from V and 9 bases from J, leaving 9 bases between. The CDR3 has 13 amino acids. Germline assignment: CDR1 LNHNV and CDR2 YYDKDF (reference sequence). The DNA for the CDR3 is TGTGCCACCAGCAGAGATTTAGTTGGTGAGCAGTTCTTC. It translates to CATSRDLVGEQFF.

As for this clonotype: A much larger clonotype is one base distant, so this may be a read error. This chain uses TRBV28 with TRBJ1-2, with D perhaps TRBD1 (5 bases). Germline V gene sequence: CDR1 MDHEN, CDR2 SYDVKM. There are 15 residues in the CDR3. V was clipped by 8 bases and J by 1 base, with 17 bases between them. DNA for the CDR3: TGTGCCAGCGGCCCTGCAGGGCGGGGTAACTATGGCTACACCTTC. It specifies CASGPAGRGNYGYTF.

The V and J genes are TRBV7-9 and TRBJ2-4; weak D call: TRBD2 (6 bases). Germline V gene lookup returns CDR1 SEHNR and CDR2 FQNEAQ (reference sequence). The germline V and J ends were trimmed by 2 bases and 1 base, with 15 bases remaining between them. The CDR3 totals 17 residues. The CDR3 protein is CASSLFGGERAKNIQYF. Written as DNA, the CDR3 is TGTGCCAGCAGCTTATTCGGCGGGGAGCGGGCCAAAAACATTCAGTACTTC.

The chain joins TRBV7-9 to TRBJ1-1; D is perhaps TRBD1 (6 bases). Trimming removed 6 bases from V and 6 bases from J, with 17 bases in between. CDR3 size: 14 residues. From germline, CDR1 is SEHNR and CDR2 FQNEAQ (reference sequence). The CDR3 DNA reads TGTGCCAGCAGGGCGGGGCAGGGGCGGGCTGAAGCTTTCTTT. Its translation: CASRAGQGRAEAFF. The whole variable domain, remainder taken from reference TRBV7-9 and TRBJ1-1, is DTGVSQNPRHKITKRGQNVTFRCDPISEHNRLYWYRQTLGQGPEFLTYFQNEAQLEKSRLLSDRFSAERPKGSFSTLEIQRTEQGDSAMYLCASRAGQGRAEAFFGQGTRLTVV.

This clonotype was seen more than once but under ten times. V usage is TRBV7-9 and J usage is TRBJ2-1; the D gene is possibly TRBD2 (6 bases). The CDR3 sequence is 17 residues long. The ends were cut back, 2 bases at V and 2 bases at J, with 16 bases in the middle. Looked up from germline, CDR1 is SEHNR and CDR2 is FQNEAQ (reference sequence). This CDR3 reads CASSLFTASAAYNEQFF. As DNA, the CDR3 is TGTGCCAGCAGCTTATTTACCGCTAGCGCCGCCTACAATGAGCAGTTCTTC.

This chain links TRBV2 with TRBJ2-1; TRBD2 might be the D (7 bases). This CDR3 contains 13 residues. The germline V and J ends were trimmed by 4 bases and 8 bases, with 12 bases remaining between them. Germline V gene lookup returns CDR1 SNHLY and CDR2 FYNNEI. DNA of the CDR3: TGTGCCAGCAGTGGGGCGGGGGCCTATGAGCAGTTCTTC. Protein product: CASSGAGAYEQFF. The complete variable domain, with remaining parts taken from reference TRBV2 and TRBJ2-1, reads EPEVTQTPSHQVTQMGQEVILRCVPISNHLYFYWYRQILGQKVEFLVSFYNNEISEKSEIFDDQFSVERPDGSNFTLKIRSTKLEDSAMYFCASSGAGAYEQFFGPGTRLTVL.

The gene calls are TRBV27 and TRBJ1-1, with a tentative D call TRBD1 (5 bases). The V gene's germline CDR1 is MNHEY and CDR2 SMNVEV (reference sequence). V lost 5 bases, J lost 8 bases, and 12 bases lay in between. There are 12 residues in the CDR3. Written as DNA, the CDR3 is TGTGCCAGCAGTCCCACAGGCCAGGAAGCTTTCTTT. Amino acids: CASSPTGQEAFF.

This clonotype appeared a few times. The chain joins TRBV5-6 to TRBJ2-2; D is possibly TRBD2 (5 bases). This CDR3 has 15 residues. CDR1 SGHDT and CDR2 YYEEEE come from the germline V gene. Trimming pared 7 bases from V and 7 bases from J, leaving 20 bases between. The CDR3: CASFAEDGEIGELFF. The CDR3 coding sequence is TGTGCCAGCTTCGCAGAGGATGGGGAGATCGGGGAGCTGTTTTTT.

The chain recombines TRBV5-4 with TRBJ1-1; D not resolved. V shed 2 bases and J shed 7 bases, with 9 bases lying between them. The CDR3 runs to 12 residues. Germline CDR1 and CDR2: SGHNT and YYREEE (reference sequence). The CDR3, as DNA: TGTGCCAGCAGCTTTAGTGGGTTTGAAGCTTTCTTT. It encodes CASSFSGFEAFF.

This chain connects TRBV18 to TRBJ1-1, with TRBD1 matching over 7 bases. V was pared by 5 bases and J by 4 bases, with 13 bases of the junction left unmatched. CDR3 length: 16 amino acids. Germline-derived CDR1 and CDR2 are KGHSH and LQKENI. The CDR3 loop reads CASSEGTGERTTEAFF. CDR3 sequence (DNA): TGTGCCAGCTCAGAGGGTACAGGGGAGCGGACCACTGAAGCTTTCTTT.

The chain carries TRBV9 and TRBJ1-1; D may be TRBD1 (5 bases). The germline V gene encodes CDR1 SGDLS and CDR2 YYNGEE. This CDR3 contains 13 residues. Trimming removed 2 bases at V and 3 bases at J, with 8 bases between. The CDR3 coding sequence is TGTGCCAGCAGCGTTGGGACTGACACTGAAGCTTTCTTT. Its translation: CASSVGTDTEAFF.

The chain links TRBV20-1 to TRBJ1-1, with D possibly TRBD1 on 5 matching bases. Between the trimmed V and J ends, which lost 1 base and 7 bases, there was a span of 10 bases. The CDR3 is 12 residues long. Germline V CDR1 and CDR2: DFQATT, SNEGSKA (reference sequence). The CDR3, as DNA: TGCAGTGCTAGAGGGGGCGAAGGTGAAGCTTTCTTT. It translates to CSARGGEGEAFF.